The subject of this entry is one TCR beta chain. Trimming removed 2 bases from V and 6 bases from J, with 11 bases in between. This CDR3 comprises 14 residues. Per germline, CDR1 KGHSH and CDR2 LQKENI. Clones were sequenced by immunoSEQ multiplex PCR, and TCRdb holds only the in-frame ones, with some missing. This sample has fewer than 20,000 clones, with 80% to 90% found just once. These data are taken from a study of blood T cell repertoires in COVID-19. Study details: Acute and convalescent COVID-19 specimens originated in the United States, Italy and Spain. PBMCs, B-cell-depleted T cells, or T cells provided the cDNA or gDNA that made up the material.

The sequence came from a man older than 75 with acute or convalescent COVID-19. The rearrangement uses TRBV18 and TRBJ1-5, with TRBD1 as a possible D gene (6 bases). Material: peripheral blood. The DNA of the CDR3 is TGTGCCAGCTCACCAGAGGGGGATGGTCAGCCCCAGCATTTT. Protein sequence: CASSPEGDGQPQHF.